The entry below gives a single T cell receptor (beta chain) sequence along with its context. Profiled with immunoSEQ multiplex PCR; TCRdb holds only in-frame clones, not every one. The repertoire holds some 1,600,000 clones, with around 98% as singletons. This entry comes from a study of shared clonotypes between healthy human individuals. Trimming took 3 bases from V and 1 from J, leaving 10 bases between them. This CDR3 contains 14 residues. Germline V gives CDR1 SEHNR, CDR2 FQNEAQ (reference sequence). The clonotype comes from a young man in good health. Sequenced: naive CD4+ T cells sorted from blood. The sample's subset: CD45RA+ positively selected. The chain uses TRBV7-9 and TRBJ2-7, with D unclear. The CDR3 region has the DNA TGTGCCAGCAGCTTGATGGCAGGTTCCTACGAGCAGTACTTC. Its translation is CASSLMAGSYEQYF.